What follows describes a single T cell receptor (beta chain). Its antigen is not identified. Germline lookup yields CDR1 SGHDN and CDR2 FVKESK. CDR3 size: 12 residues. Trimming cost V 0 bases and J 9 bases, with 6 bases left between them. This sample was included in a study of post-analysis software for immune sequencing data. Study at large: The courses of disease that were included comprised relapsing-remitting, secondary progressive and progressive-relapsing multiple sclerosis. Study results and caveats: Normalized Chao1 diversity was significantly lower in multiple sclerosis patients than in controls. Strong same-batch co-clustering of samples appeared with F measure clustering. Controls showed lower frequencies than patients for five TRBV segments, and TRBV5-6, TRBV5-1 and TRBV20-1 were among these.

Researchers reported that TCR beta cDNA libraries carried unique molecular identifiers. One entry per CDR3 protein results from TCRdb running MiXCR on the PCR reads. The table shows about 770,000 distinct CDR3 sequences, with around 45% occurring only once. The receptor was derived from a girl aged 10 to 17 with multiple sclerosis. The V and J genes are TRBV14 and TRBJ2-1; no clear D gene. Input material: blood. CDR3 in amino acids: CASSQDWSEQFF. In nucleotides, the CDR3 is TGTGCCAGCAGCCAAGACTGGAGTGAGCAGTTCTTC. The full variable domain, rest sourced from reference TRBV14 and TRBJ2-1, is EAGVTQFPSHSVIEKGQTVTLRCDPISGHDNLYWYRRVMGKEIKFLLHFVKESKQDESGMPNNRFLAERTGGTYSTLKVQPAELEDSGVYFCASSQDWSEQFFGPGTRLTVL.